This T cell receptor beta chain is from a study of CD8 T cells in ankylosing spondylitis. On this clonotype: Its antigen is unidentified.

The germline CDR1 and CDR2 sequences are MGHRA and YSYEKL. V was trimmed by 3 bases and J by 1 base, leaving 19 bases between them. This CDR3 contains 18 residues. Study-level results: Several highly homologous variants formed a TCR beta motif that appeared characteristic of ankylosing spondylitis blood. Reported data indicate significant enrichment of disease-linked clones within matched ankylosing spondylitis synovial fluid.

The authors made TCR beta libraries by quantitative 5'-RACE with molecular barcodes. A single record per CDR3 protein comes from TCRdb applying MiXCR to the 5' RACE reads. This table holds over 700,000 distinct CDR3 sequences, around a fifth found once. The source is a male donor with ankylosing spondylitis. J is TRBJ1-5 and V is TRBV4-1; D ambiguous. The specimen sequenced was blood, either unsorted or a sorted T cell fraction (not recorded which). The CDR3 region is CASSHILVVVGSNQPQHF. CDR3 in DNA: TGCGCCAGCAGCCACATACTAGTCGTTGTTGGCAGCAATCAGCCCCAGCATTTT.